These 10 T cell receptor beta chains were all obtained from the same sample, sequenced in a study of molecular identifiers for immune sequencing clone quantification. In TCRdb, the PCR reads were re-called with MiXCR into one record per CDR3 protein. The data show 35,000 to 45,000 distinct CDR3 sequences, about 18% seen once. The material sequenced was naive CD8+ T cells from blood, with Jurkat cell RNA spiked in. The subset here: FACS-sorted CD8+CD4-CCR7+CD45RA+ naive T cells. All receptors derive from a human donor in good health. Some libraries in this study had Jurkat cell RNA spiked in.

J is TRBJ2-7 and V is TRBV9; 9 nucleotides align to TRBD1. The ends lost 7 bases at V and 6 bases at J; junction bases unmatched: 8. The V gene's germline CDR1 is SGDLS and CDR2 YYNGEE. The CDR3 has 13 amino acids. The CDR3 protein is CASGQGSFGEQYF. Here the CDR3 DNA reads TGTGCCAGCGGACAGGGGAGTTTTGGCGAGCAGTACTTC.

In its sample, this clonotype was seen once. The V call is TRBV27, the J call TRBJ2-2; D may correspond to TRBD1 or TRBD2 (6 bases each). CDR1 MNHEY and CDR2 SMNVEV come from the germline V gene (reference sequence). Deletions cut 3 bases from V and 5 bases from J, with 16 bases between. This CDR3 is 16 amino acids long. This CDR3 reads CASSFLGGTGTGELFF. The CDR3 DNA is TGTGCCAGCAGTTTTTTAGGGGGGACGGGAACCGGGGAGCTGTTTTTT.

This clonotype is categorized as medium-sized (0.01 to 0.1%). The chain is built from TRBV5-6 and TRBJ2-7, with TRBD2 matching over 12 bases. Trimming took 3 bases from V and 0 from J; bases not matched to a gene: 7. CDR1 and CDR2 from the germline V gene are SGHDT and YYEEEE. This CDR3 has 17 residues. For the CDR3, the DNA is TGTGCCAGCAGCTCTCCCGGGACTAGCGGGTACTCCTACGAGCAGTACTTC. This encodes CASSSPGTSGYSYEQYF.

In this sample, this clonotype turned up many times. This CDR3 reads CASSVASGAGTSGRGGNTGELFF. In DNA, the CDR3 is TGTGCCAGCAGCGTAGCCTCGGGAGCCGGGACTAGCGGGAGGGGGGGGAACACCGGGGAGCTGTTTTTT. The chain has TRBV9 and TRBJ2-2, with 16 positions matching TRBD2. With V trimmed by 0 bases and J by 1 base, 15 bases remained unmatched. Germline V gene data show CDR1 as SGDLS and CDR2 as YYNGEE. The CDR3 runs to 23 residues.

Of note for this clonotype: Possible read error: a much larger clone is one base away. The rearrangement links TRBV4-3 to TRBJ2-2; D ambiguous. The CDR3 is made up of 14 amino acids. The germline CDR1 and CDR2 sequences are LGHNA and YSLEER. Trimming took 5 bases from V and 2 from J, leaving 9 bases between them. CDR3 bases: TGCGCCAGCAGCAAGTGGTCAAACACCGGGGAGCTGTTTTTT. Protein sequence: CASSKWSNTGELFF.

With regard to this clonotype: Just one base apart from a much larger clone, this may be a read error. V usage is TRBV10-3 and J usage is TRBJ2-5; 12 nucleotides match TRBD2. Germline values: CDR1 ENHRY, CDR2 SYGVKD. The CDR3 consists of 17 residues. The DNA for the CDR3 is TGTGCCATCAATGAGTCGACTAGCGGGAGCCTCGGAGAGACCCAGTACTTC. Translated, it gives CAINESTSGSLGETQYF.

Comments on this clonotype: Just one base apart from a much larger clone, this may be a read error. The chain couples TRBV6-2 or TRBV6-3 to TRBJ2-3; 15 positions agree with TRBD2. The ends lost 6 bases at V and 5 bases at J; junction bases unmatched: 3. The CDR3 length is 15 residues. Germline CDR1 is MNHEY and CDR2 is SVGEGT. CDR3 sequence (DNA): TGTGCCAGCAGGGGACTAGCGGGGGGCATAGATACGCAGTATTTT. Translated, it gives CASRGLAGGIDTQYF.

V gene TRBV7-9 combines with J gene TRBJ2-5; no reliable D call. V lost 0 bases and J 5 bases, leaving 7 bases between the germline ends. The CDR3 loop spans 13 amino acids. Per the germline V gene, CDR1 is SEHNR and CDR2 is FQNEAQ (reference sequence). CDR3 loop: CASSLAGMETQYF. The CDR3 DNA reads TGTGCCAGCAGCTTAGCAGGGATGGAGACCCAGTACTTC.

The chain uses TRBV19 and TRBJ2-7, with D tentatively TRBD1 or TRBD2 (5 bases each). Deletions cut 3 bases from V and 2 bases from J, with 8 bases between. CDR1 and CDR2 (germline): LNHDA, SQIVND (reference sequence). This CDR3 is 13 amino acids long. CDR3 amino acids: CASSMGPTYEQYF. DNA for the CDR3: TGTGCCAGTAGTATGGGACCAACCTACGAGCAGTACTTC.

At least ten counts were recorded for this clonotype. The rearrangement uses TRBV6-5 and TRBJ2-7; D is ambiguous. V shed 0 bases and J shed 4 bases, with 10 bases lying between them. Germline CDR1 and CDR2: MNHEY and SVGAGI. The CDR3 runs to 14 residues. The CDR3 DNA is TGTGCCAGCAGTTACTCAGGTTCGGGTTACGAGCAGTACTTC. Protein sequence: CASSYSGSGYEQYF.